One sample yielded the 3 T cell receptor beta chains listed below, sequenced in a study of T cell responses to AZD1222 COVID-19 vaccine. Sequenced by immunoSEQ multiplex PCR; TCRdb stores in-frame clones only, minus some. The data contain just under 85,000 clones, more than 75% of them singletons. The specimen comprised peripheral blood, sampled on day 0 of AZD1222 vaccination. These receptors all come from an adult in good health.

The gene calls are TRBV9 and TRBJ1-1; 8 positions agree with TRBD1. V lost 5 bases, J lost 1 base, and 4 bases stayed unmatched. This CDR3 comprises 14 residues. Germline assignment: CDR1 SGDLS and CDR2 YYNGEE. The chain's CDR3 is CASSRQGSNTEAFF. For the CDR3, the DNA is TGTGCCAGCAGTCGACAGGGGTCGAACACTGAAGCTTTCTTT.

This chain links TRBV3-1 (or the pseudogene TRBV3-2) with TRBJ2-7, with 10 bases matching TRBD1. CDR1 is LGHDT and CDR2 is YNNKEL in the germline V gene (reference sequence). The CDR3 length is 15 residues. J lost 6 bases, V lost 4 bases, and 9 bases had no gene match. The CDR3, as DNA: TGTGCCAGCAGCCGCTCCGGGACAGGGGTAGGCGAGCAGTACTTC. Protein: CASSRSGTGVGEQYF.

This sequence joins TRBV19 and TRBJ2-1, with TRBD1 matching 10 bases. The germline V gene has CDR1 LNHDA and CDR2 SQIVND (reference sequence). The V gene end was trimmed by 3 bases and the J gene end by 6 bases; junction bases not matched to a gene: 5. The CDR3 extends over 15 amino acids. CDR3 sequence (DNA): TGTGCCAGTAGTATTGACAGGGGGCGAGGCAATGAGCAGTTCTTC. This sequence encodes CASSIDRGRGNEQFF.